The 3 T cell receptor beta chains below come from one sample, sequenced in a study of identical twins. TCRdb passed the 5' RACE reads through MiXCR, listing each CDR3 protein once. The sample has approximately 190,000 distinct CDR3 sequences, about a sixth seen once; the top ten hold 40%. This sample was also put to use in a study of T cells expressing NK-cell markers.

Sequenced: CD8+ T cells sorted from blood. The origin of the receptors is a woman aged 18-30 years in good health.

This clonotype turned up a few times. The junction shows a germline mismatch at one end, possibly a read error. CDR3 sequence (DNA): TGTGCCAGCGGTTTTGGGGGTGGCTACACCTTC. Translation gives CASGFGGGYTF. The V gene is TRBV12-3 or TRBV12-4, the J gene TRBJ1-2, with D perhaps matching TRBD1 (5 bases). This CDR3 is 11 amino acids long.

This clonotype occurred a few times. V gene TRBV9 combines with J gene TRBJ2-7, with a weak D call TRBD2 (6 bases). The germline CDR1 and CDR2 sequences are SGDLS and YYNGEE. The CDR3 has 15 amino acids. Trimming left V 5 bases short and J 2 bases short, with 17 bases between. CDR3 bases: TGTGCCAGCAGTATGACGGCGGGACCGACCTACGAGCAGTACTTC. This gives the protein CASSMTAGPTYEQYF.

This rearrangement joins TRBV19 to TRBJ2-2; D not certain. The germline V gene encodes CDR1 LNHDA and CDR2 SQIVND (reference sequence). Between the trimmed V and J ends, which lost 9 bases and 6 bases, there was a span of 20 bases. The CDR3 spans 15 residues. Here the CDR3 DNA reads TGTGCCAGCCTCCACCATGCGCTGTTCGCCGGGGAGCTGTTTTTT. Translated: CASLHHALFAGELFF.